This T cell receptor beta chain comes out of a study of shared clonotypes between healthy human individuals. Study in general: The donors, a couple of women and a few men, were aged 18 to 49.

Study-wide points: Generally, naive subsets came out with larger estimated richness than memory subsets. The researchers took only blood, and tissue repertoires probably look different. Generation probability values for non-shared clonotypes were lower than those for clonotypes shared by all four donors.

With regard to this clone: Its specificity is unknown.

Sequencing was performed with immunoSEQ multiplex PCR; in TCRdb, only in-frame clones are kept and a portion is missing. This sample has almost 750,000 clones, with just under 75% found just once. The sample was memory CD4+ T cells sorted from blood. Subset indicated: CD45RA-negative fraction. The sequence was obtained from a woman between 25 and 40 years old in good health.

Here the CDR3 reads CASSPRGGGTYNEQFF. In DNA, the CDR3 is TGCGCCAGCAGCCCGAGAGGAGGGGGAACCTACAATGAGCAGTTCTTC. The chain combines TRBV4-1 with TRBJ2-1; D tentatively fits TRBD1 or TRBD2 (6 bases each). V lost 4 bases and J lost 2, with 15 bases in between. The CDR3 is 16 residues long. Looked up from germline, CDR1 is MGHRA and CDR2 is YSYEKL.